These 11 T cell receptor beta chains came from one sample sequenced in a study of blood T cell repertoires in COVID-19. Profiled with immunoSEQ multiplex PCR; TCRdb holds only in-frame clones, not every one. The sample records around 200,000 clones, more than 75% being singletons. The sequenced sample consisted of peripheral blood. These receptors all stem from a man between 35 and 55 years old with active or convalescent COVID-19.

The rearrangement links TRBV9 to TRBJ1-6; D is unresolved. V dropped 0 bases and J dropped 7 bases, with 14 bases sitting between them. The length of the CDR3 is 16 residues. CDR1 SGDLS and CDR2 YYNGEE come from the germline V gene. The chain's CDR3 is CASSVGRSAGNSPLHF. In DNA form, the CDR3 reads TGTGCCAGCAGCGTAGGGCGTTCGGCGGGGAATTCACCCCTCCACTTT.

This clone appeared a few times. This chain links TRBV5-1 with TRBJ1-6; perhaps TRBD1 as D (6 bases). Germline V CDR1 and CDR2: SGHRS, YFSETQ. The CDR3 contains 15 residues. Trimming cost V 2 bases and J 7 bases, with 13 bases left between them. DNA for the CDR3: TGCGCCAGCAGCTTACAGGGTGTCGAGAATTCACCCCTCCACTTT. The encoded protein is CASSLQGVENSPLHF.

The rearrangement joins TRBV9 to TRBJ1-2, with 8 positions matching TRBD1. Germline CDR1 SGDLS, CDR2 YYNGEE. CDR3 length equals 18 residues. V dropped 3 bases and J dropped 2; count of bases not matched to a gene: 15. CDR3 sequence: CASSAKGTGKKVNYGYTF. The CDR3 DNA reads TGTGCCAGCAGCGCCAAAGGGACAGGAAAGAAAGTCAACTATGGCTACACCTTC.

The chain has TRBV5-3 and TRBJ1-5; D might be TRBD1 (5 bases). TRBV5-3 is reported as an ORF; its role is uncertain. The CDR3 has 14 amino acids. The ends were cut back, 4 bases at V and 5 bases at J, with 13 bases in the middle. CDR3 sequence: CARSPPRADQPQHF. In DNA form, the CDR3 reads TGTGCCAGAAGCCCCCCCAGGGCGGATCAGCCCCAGCATTTT.

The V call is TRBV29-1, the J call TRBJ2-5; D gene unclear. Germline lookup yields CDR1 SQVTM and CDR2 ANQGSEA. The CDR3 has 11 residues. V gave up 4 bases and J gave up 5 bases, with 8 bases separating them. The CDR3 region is CSVGTFETQYF. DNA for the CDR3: TGCAGCGTTGGAACTTTCGAGACCCAGTACTTC.

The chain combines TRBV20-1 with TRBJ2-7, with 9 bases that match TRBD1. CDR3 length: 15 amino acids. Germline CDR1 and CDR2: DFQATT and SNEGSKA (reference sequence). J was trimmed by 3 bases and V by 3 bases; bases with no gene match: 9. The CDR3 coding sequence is TGCAGTGCTAGTCCCCAGACAGGGGGATACTACGAGCAGTACTTC. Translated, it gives CSASPQTGGYYEQYF.

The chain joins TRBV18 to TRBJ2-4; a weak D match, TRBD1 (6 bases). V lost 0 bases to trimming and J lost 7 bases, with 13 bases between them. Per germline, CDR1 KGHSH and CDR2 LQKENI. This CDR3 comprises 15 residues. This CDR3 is CASSPPLGARNIQYF. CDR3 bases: TGTGCCAGCTCACCACCGCTGGGGGCTAGGAACATTCAGTACTTC.

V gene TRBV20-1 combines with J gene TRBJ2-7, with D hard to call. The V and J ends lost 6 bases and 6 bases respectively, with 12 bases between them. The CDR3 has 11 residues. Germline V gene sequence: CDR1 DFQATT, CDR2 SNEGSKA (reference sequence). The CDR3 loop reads CSAAPAVEQYF. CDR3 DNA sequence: TGCAGTGCCGCGCCCGCGGTCGAGCAGTACTTC.

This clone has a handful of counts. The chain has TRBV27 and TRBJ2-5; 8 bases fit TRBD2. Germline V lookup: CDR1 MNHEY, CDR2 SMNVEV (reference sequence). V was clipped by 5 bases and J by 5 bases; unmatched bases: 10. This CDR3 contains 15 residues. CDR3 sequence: CASSISGTRRETQYF. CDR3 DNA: TGTGCCAGCAGTATTAGCGGGACTCGACGGGAGACCCAGTACTTC.

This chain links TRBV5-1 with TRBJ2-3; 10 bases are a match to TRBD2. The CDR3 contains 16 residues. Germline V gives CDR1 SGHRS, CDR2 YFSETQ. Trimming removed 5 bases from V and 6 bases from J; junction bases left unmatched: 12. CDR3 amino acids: CASSKALAGTGDTQYF. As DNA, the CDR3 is TGCGCCAGCAGTAAAGCACTAGCGGGGACCGGGGATACGCAGTATTTT. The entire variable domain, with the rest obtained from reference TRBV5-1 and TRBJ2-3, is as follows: KAGVTQTPRYLIKTRGQQVTLSCSPISGHRSVSWYQQTPGQGLQFLFEYFSETQRNKGNFPGRFSGRQFSNSRSEMNVSTLELGDSALYLCASSKALAGTGDTQYFGPGTRLTVL.

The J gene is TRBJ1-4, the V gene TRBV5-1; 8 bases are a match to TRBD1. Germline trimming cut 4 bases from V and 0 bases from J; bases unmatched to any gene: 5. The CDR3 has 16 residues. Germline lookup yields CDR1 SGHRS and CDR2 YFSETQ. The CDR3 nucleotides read TGCGCCAGCAGCCCTGGGACAGGTGCAACTAATGAAAAACTGTTTTTT. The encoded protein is CASSPGTGATNEKLFF.